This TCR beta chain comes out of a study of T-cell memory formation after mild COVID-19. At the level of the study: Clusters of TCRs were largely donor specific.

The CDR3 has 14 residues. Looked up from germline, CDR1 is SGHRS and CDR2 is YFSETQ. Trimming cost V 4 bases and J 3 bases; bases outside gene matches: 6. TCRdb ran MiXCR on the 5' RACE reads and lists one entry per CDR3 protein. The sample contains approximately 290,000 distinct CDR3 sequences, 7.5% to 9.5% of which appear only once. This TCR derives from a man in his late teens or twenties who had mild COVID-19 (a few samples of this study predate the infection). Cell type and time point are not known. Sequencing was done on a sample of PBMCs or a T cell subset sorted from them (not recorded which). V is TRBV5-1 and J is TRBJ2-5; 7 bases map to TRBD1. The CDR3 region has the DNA TGCGCCAGCAGCCTAACCGACAGGGAAGAGACCCAGTACTTC. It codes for CASSLTDREETQYF.